This T cell receptor beta chain was captured in a study of T cell responses to AZD1222 COVID-19 vaccine. Study information: Researchers grouped second doses given at about 4 or about 12 weeks into one pool.

Measured with immunoSEQ multiplex PCR; TCRdb has only the in-frame clones, and not every one. This table holds roughly 130,000 clones, roughly 85% found once. In the case of this clone: The antigen is not known.

Study-wide findings and caveats: Of the AZD1222 recipients, only 5 or 6 were seropositive at baseline.

In germline, CDR1 is SGHTA, CDR2 FQGNSA. The junction had 8 bases not matched to a gene; V was cut back by 0 bases and J by 0 bases. The CDR3 loop spans 18 amino acids. The chain links TRBV7-2 to TRBJ2-5, with TRBD2 matching 9 bases. The sequence was obtained from an adult in good health. Material: peripheral blood, obtained on day 0 of AZD1222 vaccination. CDR3 protein: CASSLATLLAGHQETQYF. CDR3 coding DNA: TGTGCCAGCAGCTTAGCAACTTTACTAGCGGGTCACCAAGAGACCCAGTACTTC.